The sequence of this T cell receptor beta chain was determined in a study of cytomegalovirus exposure and HLA in healthy donors. General study findings and limits: Rates of TCR association differed by HLA locus in a later analysis, with DRB1 highest and HLA-C lowest. Reports described diagnosis of cytomegalovirus status by the classifier as highly specific and sensitive. Some public TCRs appeared in many individuals, while most sequences were rare. V- and J-gene trimming in TCR beta was tied to a missense DCLRE1C variant by an analysis performed later.

The PCR contained 60 Vbeta and 13 Jbeta primers. The data were produced by immunoSEQ multiplex PCR, yet TCRdb's version contains in-frame clones alone and is incomplete. The sample consists of some 65,000 clones, approximately 67% of them appearing once. V was trimmed by 0 bases and J by 4 bases, leaving 8 bases between them. The germline V gene encodes CDR1 SGHRS and CDR2 YFSETQ. CDR3 length: 13 residues. To note about this clone: Its specificity is unknown.

This chain uses TRBV5-1 with TRBJ2-7; D unresolved. The sequencing sample was made of PBMCs. This TCR was recovered from a man aged 25-40 years in good health and CMV-seronegative. The CDR3, as DNA: TGCGCCAGCAGCTTGGCCTTGGAGTACGAGCAGTACTTC. Protein: CASSLALEYEQYF.